A selection of T cell receptor delta chains follows, all from one sample in a study of gamma-delta T cells after stem cell transplantation. TCRdb made new clone calls on the RT-PCR reads using CATT. The table records about 10,000 delta-chain clones, about two fifths of them present only once. Sequenced material: gamma-delta T cells. These receptors were taken from a human donor. It is not recorded whose cells these are; they may come from a transplant donor. Each CDR3 is given with its conserved first and last residue. The order of the fields is clone size, V gene, J gene, D gene, CDR3 protein, CDR3 DNA. A D gene is named only where the DNA matches it firmly. Rows may omit the clone size; those that give it use once, few, many or a size class.

abundance: .
v_gene: TRDV1
j_gene: TRDJ1
d_gene: TRDD3
CDR3aa: CALGERGGRGDPADKLIF
CDR3nt: TGTGCTCTTGGGGAACGCGGCGGGAGGGGGGATCCGGCCGATAAACTCATCTTT

abundance: .
v_gene: TRDV1
j_gene: TRDJ1
d_gene: TRDD3
CDR3aa: CALGKVLLGVIGKYTDKLIF
CDR3nt: TGTGCTCTTGGGAAGGTATTACTGGGGGTCATCGGAAAGTACACCGATAAACTCATCTTT

abundance: few
v_gene: TRDV2
j_gene: TRDJ3
d_gene: .
CDR3aa: CACDTGGCSWDTRQMFF
CDR3nt: TGTGCCTGTGACACCGGGGGTTGCTCCTGGGACACCCGACAGATGTTTTTC

abundance: few
v_gene: TRDV3
j_gene: TRDJ1
d_gene: TRDD3
CDR3aa: CAFPTFPLWVVDTRIHDGDMDKLIF
CDR3nt: TGTGCCTTCCCCACCTTTCCGTTATGGGTCGTGGATACGCGTATCCACGATGGAGATATGGATAAACTCATCTTT

abundance: .
v_gene: TRDV1
j_gene: TRDJ1
d_gene: TRDD3
CDR3aa: CALGGPGLPHYTGGPYTDKLIF
CDR3nt: TGTGCTCTTGGGGGGCCTGGCCTTCCCCACTATACTGGGGGACCTTACACCGATAAACTCATCTTT

abundance: few
v_gene: TRDV3
j_gene: TRDJ1
d_gene: .
CDR3aa: CAFSFPLAWGLTGDKLIF
CDR3nt: TGTGCCTTTAGCTTTCCTCTTGCCTGGGGTCTTACGGGCGATAAACTCATCTTT

abundance: once
v_gene: TRDV2
j_gene: TRDJ1
d_gene: TRDD3
CDR3aa: CACDTPGWGIASSLLAPLIF
CDR3nt: TGTGCCTGTGACACACCCGGTTGGGGGATCGCCTCCTCTTTACTAGCCCCACTCATCTTT

abundance: .
v_gene: TRDV1
j_gene: TRDJ1
d_gene: TRDD3
CDR3aa: CALGERGWGNLYTDKLIF
CDR3nt: TGTGCTCTTGGGGAAAGGGGCTGGGGGAACCTGTACACCGATAAACTCATCTTT

abundance: .
v_gene: TRAV29/DV5
j_gene: TRDJ1
d_gene: TRDD3
CDR3aa: CAARRGANRGDSPLDTDKLIF
CDR3nt: TGTGCAGCAAGGCGAGGGGCGAATAGGGGGGATAGTCCGTTGGACACCGATAAACTCATCTTT

abundance: .
v_gene: TRDV1
j_gene: TRDJ1
d_gene: TRDD3
CDR3aa: CALGELINPWGISDKLIF
CDR3nt: TGTGCTCTTGGGGAACTTATCAACCCTTGGGGGATATCGGATAAACTCATCTTT

abundance: few
v_gene: TRDV3
j_gene: TRDJ1
d_gene: TRDD3
CDR3aa: CALGISPYWGITSHKLIF
CDR3nt: TGTGCCCTTGGCATTTCCCCGTACTGGGGGATAACCTCCCATAAACTCATCTTT

abundance: .
v_gene: TRDV1
j_gene: TRDJ1
d_gene: TRDD3
CDR3aa: CALGDPAFLVRGGGYKGKYTDKLIF
CDR3nt: TGTGCTCTTGGGGACCCGGCCTTCCTCGTGCGAGGTGGGGGATACAAAGGGAAGTACACCGATAAACTCATCTTT

abundance: .
v_gene: TRDV1
j_gene: TRDJ3
d_gene: TRDD3
CDR3aa: CALGELQPPTYWGFSSWDTRQMFF
CDR3nt: TGTGCTCTTGGGGAACTACAACCTCCGACGTACTGGGGGTTCAGCTCCTGGGACACCCGACAGATGTTTTTC

abundance: few
v_gene: TRDV2
j_gene: TRDJ1
d_gene: TRDD3
CDR3aa: CARGSVLGDTRLYTDKLIF
CDR3nt: TGTGCCCGTGGCTCGGTACTGGGGGATACCCGACTGTACACCGATAAACTCATCTTT

abundance: .
v_gene: TRDV1
j_gene: TRDJ1
d_gene: TRDD3
CDR3aa: CAPGVPLRIPLGDTTDKLIF
CDR3nt: TGTGCTCCTGGGGTCCCTCTCCGAATCCCACTGGGGGATACGACCGATAAACTCATCTTT

abundance: .
v_gene: TRDV1
j_gene: TRDJ1
d_gene: .
CDR3aa: CALGEPPVAYCDGNTDKLIF
CDR3nt: TGTGCTCTTGGGGAACCCCCTGTAGCCTACTGCGATGGAAACACCGATAAACTCATCTTT

abundance: medium-sized
v_gene: TRDV3
j_gene: TRDJ1
d_gene: .
CDR3aa: CARGLYTDKLIF
CDR3nt: TGTGCCAGGGGATTGTACACCGATAAACTCATCTTT

abundance: few
v_gene: TRAV29/DV5
j_gene: TRDJ1
d_gene: .
CDR3aa: CAASALLYTDKLIF
CDR3nt: TGTGCAGCAAGCGCCCTTTTGTACACCGATAAACTCATCTTT

abundance: .
v_gene: TRDV2
j_gene: TRDJ1
d_gene: TRDD3
CDR3aa: CACDRYWGIRGTDKLIF
CDR3nt: TGTGCCTGTGATAGGTACTGGGGGATACGGGGGACCGATAAACTCATCTTT

abundance: medium-sized
v_gene: TRDV2
j_gene: TRDJ2
d_gene: TRDD3
CDR3aa: CACVPFPYWGGPAQLFF
CDR3nt: TGTGCCTGTGTCCCCTTCCCGTACTGGGGGGGGCCGGCACAACTCTTCTTT

abundance: .
v_gene: TRDV1
j_gene: TRDJ2
d_gene: .
CDR3aa: CALGDPGITGLVGALALTAQLFF
CDR3nt: TGTGCTCTTGGGGACCCAGGCATTACAGGTCTGGTGGGGGCCTTAGCTTTGACAGCACAACTCTTCTTT

abundance: few
v_gene: TRDV1
j_gene: TRDJ1
d_gene: TRDD3
CDR3aa: CALGELWVLGDWYTDKLIF
CDR3nt: TGTGCTCTTGGGGAACTTTGGGTTCTGGGGGATTGGTACACCGATAAACTCATCTTT

abundance: few
v_gene: TRDV1
j_gene: TRDJ2
d_gene: .
CDR3aa: CALGELIRCTGAAQPFF
CDR3nt: TGTGCTCTTGGGGAACTTATACGTTGTACTGGAGCAGCACAACCCTTCTTT

abundance: .
v_gene: TRDV3
j_gene: TRDJ1
d_gene: TRDD3
CDR3aa: CASPSSYSIRWGILSTDKLIF
CDR3nt: TGTGCCTCCCCGTCTTCCTACTCGATAAGGTGGGGGATACTCAGCACCGATAAACTCATCTTT

abundance: .
v_gene: TRDV3
j_gene: TRDJ1
d_gene: .
CDR3aa: CAFILPCSTGGLNTDKLIF
CDR3nt: TGTGCCTTCATCCTTCCTTGCAGTACTGGGGGTCTTAACACCGATAAACTCATCTTC

abundance: .
v_gene: TRDV2
j_gene: TRDJ1
d_gene: .
CDR3aa: CACEVSTDYPLANKLIF
CDR3nt: TGTGCCTGCGAAGTGAGTACTGATTATCCGTTGGCCAATAAACTCATCTTT

abundance: .
v_gene: TRDV1
j_gene: TRDJ2
d_gene: TRDD2
CDR3aa: CALGASFLRSGRRAQLFF
CDR3nt: TGTGCTCTTGGGGCCTCCTTCCTACGAAGCGGGAGGCGAGCACAACTCTTCTTT

abundance: few
v_gene: TRDV1
j_gene: TRDJ1
d_gene: TRDD3
CDR3aa: CAPGELSLPLYWGMPYTDKLIF
CDR3nt: TGTGCTCCTGGGGAACTATCCCTTCCTTTGTACTGGGGGATGCCGTACACCGATAAACTCATCTTT

abundance: medium-sized
v_gene: TRDV2
j_gene: TRDJ3
d_gene: TRDD3
CDR3aa: CACDTGSLGESSWDTRQMFF
CDR3nt: TGTGCCTGTGACACCGGCTCACTGGGGGAAAGCTCCTGGGACACCCGACAGATGTTTTTC

abundance: medium-sized
v_gene: TRDV1
j_gene: TRDJ1
d_gene: TRDD3
CDR3aa: CALGESLAPWGIPYADKLIF
CDR3nt: TGTGCTCTTGGGGAATCTCTGGCCCCATGGGGGATACCCTACGCCGATAAACTCATCTTT

abundance: .
v_gene: TRDV1
j_gene: TRDJ1
d_gene: TRDD3
CDR3aa: CAIGEPLGACRRYWGTEYTDKLIF
CDR3nt: TGTGCTATTGGGGAACCCTTGGGGGCCTGCAGAAGGTACTGGGGGACCGAGTACACCGATAAACTCATCTTT

abundance: .
v_gene: TRDV1
j_gene: TRDJ1
d_gene: TRDD3
CDR3aa: CALALPRHWGTDKLIF
CDR3nt: TGTGCTCTTGCCCTTCCTCGTCACTGGGGGACGGATAAACTCATCTTT

abundance: .
v_gene: TRDV1
j_gene: TRDJ1
d_gene: .
CDR3aa: CALGELVVRKGKLIF
CDR3nt: TGTGCTCTTGGGGAACTGGTGGTTAGAAAGGGTAAACTCATCTTT

abundance: .
v_gene: TRDV1
j_gene: TRDJ1
d_gene: TRDD3
CDR3aa: CALGEDAGGSLTYTDKLIF
CDR3nt: TGTGCTCTTGGGGAAGACGCTGGGGGATCCTTGACGTACACCGATAAACTCATCTTT

abundance: .
v_gene: TRDV1
j_gene: TRDJ2
d_gene: .
CDR3aa: CALGEIGSPAPTSGTAQLFF
CDR3nt: TGTGCTCTTGGGGAAATAGGGTCCCCCGCTCCTACCTCGGGGACAGCACAACTCTTCTTT